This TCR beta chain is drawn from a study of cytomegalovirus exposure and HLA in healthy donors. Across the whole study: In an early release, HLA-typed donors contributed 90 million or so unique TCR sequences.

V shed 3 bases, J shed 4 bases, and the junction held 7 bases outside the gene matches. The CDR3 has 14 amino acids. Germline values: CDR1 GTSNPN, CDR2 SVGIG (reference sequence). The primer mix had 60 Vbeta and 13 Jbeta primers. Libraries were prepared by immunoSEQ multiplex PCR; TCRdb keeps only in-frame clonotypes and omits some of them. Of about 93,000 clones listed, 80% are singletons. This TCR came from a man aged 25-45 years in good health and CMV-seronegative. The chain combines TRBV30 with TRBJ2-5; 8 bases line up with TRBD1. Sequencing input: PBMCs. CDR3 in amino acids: CAWRAPGTGETQYF. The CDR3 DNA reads TGTGCCTGGAGGGCCCCCGGGACAGGAGAGACCCAGTACTTC.